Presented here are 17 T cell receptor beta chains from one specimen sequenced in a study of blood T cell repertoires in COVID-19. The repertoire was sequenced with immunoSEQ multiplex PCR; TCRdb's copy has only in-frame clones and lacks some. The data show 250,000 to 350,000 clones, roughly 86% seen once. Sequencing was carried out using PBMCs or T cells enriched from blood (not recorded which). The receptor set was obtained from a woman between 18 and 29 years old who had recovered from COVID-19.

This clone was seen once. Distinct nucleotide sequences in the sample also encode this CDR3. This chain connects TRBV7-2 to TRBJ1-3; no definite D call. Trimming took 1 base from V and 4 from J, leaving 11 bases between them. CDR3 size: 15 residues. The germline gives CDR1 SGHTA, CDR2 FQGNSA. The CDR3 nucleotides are TGTGCCAGCAGCTTAGTTGGAGGGCCCGGAAACACCATATATTTT. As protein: CASSLVGGPGNTIYF.

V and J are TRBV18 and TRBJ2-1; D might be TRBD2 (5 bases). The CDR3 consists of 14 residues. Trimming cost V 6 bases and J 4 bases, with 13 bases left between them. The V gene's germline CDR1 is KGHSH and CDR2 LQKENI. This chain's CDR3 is CASSYRETYNEQFF. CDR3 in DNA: TGTGCCAGCTCGTACCGGGAAACTTACAATGAGCAGTTCTTC.

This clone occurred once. CDR3 nucleotide sequence: TGCAGCGTGGACAGGGGGCGCGGAGAGACCCAGTACTTC. Encoded protein: CSVDRGRGETQYF. The chain recombines TRBV29-1 with TRBJ2-5; 11 nucleotides agree with TRBD1. CDR3 length equals 13 residues. Per germline, CDR1 SQVTM and CDR2 ANQGSEA. V dropped 6 bases and J dropped 4; count of bases not matched to a gene: 4.

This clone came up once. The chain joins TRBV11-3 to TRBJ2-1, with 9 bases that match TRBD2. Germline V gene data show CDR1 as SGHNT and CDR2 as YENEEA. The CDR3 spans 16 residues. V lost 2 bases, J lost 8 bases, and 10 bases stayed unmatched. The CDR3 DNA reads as TGTGCCAGCAGCTTATCGGTCCTAGCGGGAACCGATGAGCAGTTCTTC. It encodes CASSLSVLAGTDEQFF.

The CDR3 reads CASSKGTVIETQYF. In DNA, the CDR3 is TGTGCCAGCAGCAAAGGGACAGTTATAGAGACCCAGTACTTC. The chain has TRBV9 and TRBJ2-5, with TRBD1 matching 7 bases. V lost 4 bases, J lost 4 bases, and 7 bases stayed unmatched. This CDR3 region has 14 residues. Germline V gene sequence: CDR1 SGDLS, CDR2 YYNGEE. Full variable domain (remainder filled in from reference TRBV9 and TRBJ2-5): DSGVTQTPKHLITATGQRVTLRCSPRSGDLSVYWYQQSLDQGLQFLIQYYNGEERAKGNILERFSAQQFPDLHSELNLSSLELGDSALYFCASSKGTVIETQYFGPGTRLLVL.

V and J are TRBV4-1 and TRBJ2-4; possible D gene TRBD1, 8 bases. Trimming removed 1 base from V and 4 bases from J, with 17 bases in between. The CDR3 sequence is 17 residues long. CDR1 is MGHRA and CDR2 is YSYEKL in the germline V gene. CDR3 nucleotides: TGCGCCAGCAGCCAAGGTTACAACAGGGGGGGGAAAAACATTCAGTACTTC. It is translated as CASSQGYNRGGKNIQYF.

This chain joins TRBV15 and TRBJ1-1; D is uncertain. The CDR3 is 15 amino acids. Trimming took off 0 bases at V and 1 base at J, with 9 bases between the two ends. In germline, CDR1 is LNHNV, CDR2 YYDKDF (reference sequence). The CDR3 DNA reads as TGTGCCACCAGCAGAGAACAGATCGCGAACACTGAAGCTTTCTTT. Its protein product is CATSREQIANTEAFF.

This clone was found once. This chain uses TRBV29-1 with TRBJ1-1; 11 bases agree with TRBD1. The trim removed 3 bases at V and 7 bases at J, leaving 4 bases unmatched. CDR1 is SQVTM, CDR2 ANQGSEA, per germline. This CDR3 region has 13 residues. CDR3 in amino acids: CSVEGQGVVEAFF. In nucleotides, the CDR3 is TGCAGCGTTGAGGGACAGGGGGTAGTTGAAGCTTTCTTT.

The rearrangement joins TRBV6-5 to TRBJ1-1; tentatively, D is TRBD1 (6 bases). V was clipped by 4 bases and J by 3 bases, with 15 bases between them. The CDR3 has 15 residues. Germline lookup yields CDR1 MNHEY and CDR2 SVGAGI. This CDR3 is CASSSLGAQDTEAFF. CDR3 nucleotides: TGTGCCAGCAGTTCTTTGGGGGCGCAGGACACTGAAGCTTTCTTT.

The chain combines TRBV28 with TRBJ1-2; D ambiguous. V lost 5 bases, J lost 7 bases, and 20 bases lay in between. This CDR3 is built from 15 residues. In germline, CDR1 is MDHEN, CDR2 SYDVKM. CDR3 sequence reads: CASSPRSGWNGGYTF. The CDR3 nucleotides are TGTGCCAGCAGTCCCCGCAGCGGCTGGAATGGTGGCTACACCTTC.

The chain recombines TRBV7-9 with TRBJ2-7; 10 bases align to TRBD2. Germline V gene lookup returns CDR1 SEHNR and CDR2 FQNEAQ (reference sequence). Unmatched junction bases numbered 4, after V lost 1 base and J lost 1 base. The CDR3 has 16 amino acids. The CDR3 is CASSLVRTSGSYEQYF. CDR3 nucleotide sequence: TGTGCCAGCAGCTTAGTGCGGACTAGCGGATCCTACGAGCAGTACTTC.

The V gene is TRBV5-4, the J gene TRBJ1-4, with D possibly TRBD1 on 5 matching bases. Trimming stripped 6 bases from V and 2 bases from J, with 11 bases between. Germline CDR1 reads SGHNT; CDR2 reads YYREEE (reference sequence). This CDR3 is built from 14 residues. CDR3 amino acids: CASTGWATNEKLFF. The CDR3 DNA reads TGTGCCAGCACAGGGTGGGCCACTAATGAAAAACTGTTTTTT.

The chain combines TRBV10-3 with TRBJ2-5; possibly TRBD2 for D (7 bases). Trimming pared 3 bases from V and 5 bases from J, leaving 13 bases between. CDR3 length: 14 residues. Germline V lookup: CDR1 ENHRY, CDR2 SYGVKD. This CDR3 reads CAISEGRGGETQYF. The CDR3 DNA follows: TGTGCCATCAGTGAAGGGAGGGGGGGCGAGACCCAGTACTTC.

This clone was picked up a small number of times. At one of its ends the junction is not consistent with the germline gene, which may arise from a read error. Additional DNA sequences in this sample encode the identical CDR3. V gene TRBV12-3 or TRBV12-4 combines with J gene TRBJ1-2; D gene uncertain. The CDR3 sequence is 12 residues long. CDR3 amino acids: CASSLDGYGYTF. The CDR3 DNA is TGTGCCAGCAGCTTAGACGGCTATGGCTACACCTTC.

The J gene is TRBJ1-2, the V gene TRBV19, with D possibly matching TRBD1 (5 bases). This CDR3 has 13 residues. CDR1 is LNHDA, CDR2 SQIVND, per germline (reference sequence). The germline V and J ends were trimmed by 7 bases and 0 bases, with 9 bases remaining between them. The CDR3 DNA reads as TGTGCCAGTACCCAGGGTGCTAACTATGGCTACACCTTC. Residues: CASTQGANYGYTF.

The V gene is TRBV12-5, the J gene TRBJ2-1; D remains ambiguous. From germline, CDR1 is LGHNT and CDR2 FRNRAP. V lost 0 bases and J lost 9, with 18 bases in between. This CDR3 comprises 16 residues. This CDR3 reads CASGLVLSLNVGEQFF. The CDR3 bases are TGTGCTAGTGGTTTGGTACTGTCCCTGAATGTTGGTGAGCAGTTCTTC.

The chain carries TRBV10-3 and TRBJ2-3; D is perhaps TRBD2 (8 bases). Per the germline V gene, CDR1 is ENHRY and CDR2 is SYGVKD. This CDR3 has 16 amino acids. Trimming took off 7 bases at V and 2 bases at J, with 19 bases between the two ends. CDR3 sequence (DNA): TGTGCCATCAAAGGGGGCAGCGGGAGAGCCACAGATACGCAGTATTTT. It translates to CAIKGGSGRATDTQYF.